Listed here are 4 T cell receptor beta chains from one sample, sequenced in a study of T-cell memory formation after mild COVID-19. MiXCR, run by TCRdb on the 5' RACE reads, gives a single entry per CDR3 protein. The sample records more than 400,000 distinct CDR3 sequences, 15% to 20% being singletons. The specimen was PBMCs or a T cell subset sorted from them (not recorded which). The source of these receptors is an adult woman who had mild COVID-19 (a few samples of this study predate the infection). Cell type and time point are not known.

This clonotype turned up a few times. The chain carries TRBV4-3 and TRBJ2-1, with a tentative D call TRBD1 (6 bases). This CDR3 spans 16 amino acids. Trimming shortened V by 4 bases and J by 3 bases, and 16 bases separated the two germline ends. Germline loops: CDR1 LGHNA, CDR2 YSLEER. In DNA form, the CDR3 reads TGCGCCAGCAGCCGAGACCCCGCAGGGGACTACAATGAGCAGTTCTTC. Translation: CASSRDPAGDYNEQFF.

This clonotype was seen a few times. V usage is TRBV11-1 and J usage is TRBJ2-1, with 7 bases lining up with TRBD2. V lost 4 bases, J lost 1 base, and 10 bases stayed unmatched. The CDR3 covers 17 residues. Germline V CDR1 and CDR2: SGHAT, FQDESV (reference sequence). This CDR3 is CASSSLASGGSYNEQFF. CDR3 coding DNA: TGTGCCAGCAGCTCGCTTGCTAGCGGCGGGTCCTACAATGAGCAGTTCTTC.

This chain joins TRBV30 and TRBJ1-1, with 8 positions matching TRBD1. Germline lookup yields CDR1 GTSNPN and CDR2 SVGIG (reference sequence). The CDR3 covers 15 residues. V lost 5 bases, J lost 1 base, and 9 bases stayed unmatched. In DNA form, the CDR3 reads TGTGCCTGGCACGTTCCTGGGACAGGGAACACTGAAGCTTTCTTT. Translating gives CAWHVPGTGNTEAFF.

This chain joins TRBV29-1 and TRBJ2-2; 11 bases match TRBD1. Trimming at V came to 2 bases and at J to 2 bases, leaving 1 base not matched to a gene. Germline lookup yields CDR1 SQVTM and CDR2 ANQGSEA. This CDR3 comprises 15 residues. The CDR3 is CSVEWTGGNTGELFF. CDR3 in DNA: TGCAGCGTTGAATGGACAGGGGGCAACACCGGGGAGCTGTTTTTT.